This TCR beta chain stems from a study of blood T cell repertoires in COVID-19. About the study: Whether acute or convalescent, the COVID-19 samples came from the United States, Italy and Spain.

This clone occurred a few times. Germline CDR1 is LGHDT and CDR2 is YNNKEL (reference sequence). The CDR3 is 14 residues long. J was trimmed by 8 bases and V by 1 base; bases with no gene match: 2. Per the original data handling: Amplification with reference gene primers provided the estimates of nucleated cell counts. Repertoires were generated with immunoSEQ multiplex PCR, while TCRdb's copy carries only in-frame clones and drops some. V and J calls and clone size come straight from that table; D and trimming were deduced from the DNA. The table lists nearly 25,000 clones, about 72% of them singletons, with roughly 43% in the top ten.

The chain couples TRBV3-1 (or the pseudogene TRBV3-2) to TRBJ1-4; 9 nucleotides align to TRBD1. Source material: peripheral blood. The receptor was isolated from a woman at least 80 years old with acute or convalescent COVID-19. The CDR3 DNA follows: TGTGCCAGCAGCCAAGGGGACAGGGACGAAAAACTGTTTTTT. This codes for CASSQGDRDEKLFF.